The rows below give T cell receptor beta chains drawn from one sample of a study of cytomegalovirus exposure and HLA in healthy donors. Here immunoSEQ multiplex PCR was the method, and the copy in TCRdb shows in-frame clones only, minus some. The sample includes 150,000 to 200,000 clones, approximately 86% of them seen just once. The sample taken for sequencing was PBMCs. The receptors derive from a woman under 30 in good health and CMV-seronegative. CDR3s include the opening cysteine and the closing phenylalanine or tryptophan. A D gene is named only where the DNA matches it firmly. Clone size appears in some rows only: once, few, many, or a class for an expanded clone.

>TRBV7-8|-|TRBJ2-7|-
TGTGCCAGCAGCTTAGCGCGATTCGGCGGGAACTCCTACGAGCAGTACTTC
CASSLARFGGNSYEQYF
>TRBV19|-|TRBJ1-5|-
TGTGCCAGTCGGTTCCAGACACGGGGTCAGCCCCAGCATTTT
CASRFQTRGQPQHF
>TRBV5-4|TRBD2|TRBJ2-3|-
TGTGCCAGCAGCCACGGGGGGGCGGGCACAGATACGCAGTATTTT
CASSHGGAGTDTQYF
>TRBV6-1|-|TRBJ2-3|-
TGTGCCAGCAGTGAAGACTACTCAGACACAGATACGCAGTATTTT
CASSEDYSDTDTQYF
>TRBV4-1|-|TRBJ1-2|-
TGCGCCAGCAGCCAAGTTAGCCTTAACTATGGCTACACCTTC
CASSQVSLNYGYTF
>TRBV2|-|TRBJ2-3|-
TGTGCCAGCAGGGGAGTCAATACGCAGTATTTT
CASRGVNTQYF
>TRBV19|-|TRBJ2-1|-
TGTGCCAGTAGTGGGTGGGGACTGGACCAAAATGAGCAGTTCTTC
CASSGWGLDQNEQFF
>TRBV19|TRBD1|TRBJ2-5|few
TGTGCCAGTAGTATGACAGGGGACGGAGAGACCCAGTACTTC
CASSMTGDGETQYF
>TRBV7-2|TRBD2|TRBJ2-7|-
TGTGCCAGCAGTACTAGCGGGACCTACGAGCAGTACTTC
CASSTSGTYEQYF
>TRBV2|-|TRBJ1-2|-
TGTGCCAGGGTCGGGGGGGAAAATGGCTACACCTTC
CARVGGENGYTF
>TRBV15|-|TRBJ2-3|once
TGTGCCACCAGCAGAACAGGGGGGGCAGATACGCAGTATTTT
CATSRTGGADTQYF
>TRBV14|-|TRBJ2-1|once
TGTGCCAGCAGCCAAGGGGGGGTAGGGCAGTTCTTC
CASSQGGVGQFF
>TRBV4-3|TRBD2|TRBJ2-1|-
TGCGCCAGCAGCCCCGTGGGGGGGACTACCAATGAGCAGTTCTTC
CASSPVGGTTNEQFF
>TRBV7-9|-|TRBJ1-1|-
TGTGCCAGCAGCTTAGAAGGCAGGGTGTACGCTTTCTTT
CASSLEGRVYAFF
>TRBV13|-|TRBJ2-7|once
TGTGCCAGCAGCTTTGAAACAGCAGACTCCTACGAGCAGTACTTC
CASSFETADSYEQYF
>TRBV6-6|-|TRBJ1-1|-
TGTGCCAGCAGCCCTAAACGGGGTGGCGAAGCTTTCTTT
CASSPKRGGEAFF
>TRBV7-6|-|TRBJ2-5|-
TGTGCCAGCAGCCTCAGACAGGCCGAGGGTGAGACCCAGTACTTC
CASSLRQAEGETQYF
>TRBV4-1|-|TRBJ1-1|once
TGCGCCAGCAGCCAAGACCCCAACAGGTTGAACACTGAAGCTTTCTTT
CASSQDPNRLNTEAFF
>TRBV4-3|TRBD2|TRBJ2-1|-
TGCGCCAGCAGCCAAGACGTCGGCGGGAGGGGTAATGAGCAGTTCTTC
CASSQDVGGRGNEQFF
>TRBV5-5|TRBD1|TRBJ1-2|-
TGTGCCAGCAGCTTGAAGGGACAGGTTGTGTATGGCTACACCTTC
CASSLKGQVVYGYTF
>TRBV25-1|TRBD1|TRBJ2-1|-
TGTGCCAGCAGTGCCGCGACAGGGGGCGATGAGCAGTTCTTC
CASSAATGGDEQFF
>TRBV5-1|TRBD1|TRBJ2-5|-
TGCGCCAGCAGCCTAGGGACAGAACAAGAGACCCAGTACTTC
CASSLGTEQETQYF
>TRBV19|-|TRBJ1-2|-
TGTGCCAGTAGTGTAGCAGGAAACTATGGCTACACCTTC
CASSVAGNYGYTF
>TRBV4-1|TRBD1|TRBJ2-3|-
TGCGCCAGCAGCCCAGGGGGGGACAGGGTCCAGTATTTT
CASSPGGDRVQYF
>TRBV29-1|TRBD1|TRBJ2-7|-
TGCAGCGTTGAAGATGCAGGGACAGCCAATTCCTACGAGCAGTACTTC
CSVEDAGTANSYEQYF
>TRBV30|-|TRBJ2-7|-
TGTGCCTGGAGTGCCTCGGGGGTAGCCTACGAGCAGTACTTC
CAWSASGVAYEQYF
>TRBV15|TRBD2|TRBJ2-7|-
TGTGCCACCAGCAGAGAGAGGGAACTAGCGGGATTCTACGAGCAGTACTTC
CATSRERELAGFYEQYF
>TRBV5-4|TRBD1|TRBJ1-1|-
TGTGCCAGCAGCTTGGCCGCAGGGGGGAACACTGAAGCTTTCTTT
CASSLAAGGNTEAFF
>TRBV5-8|-|TRBJ2-7|-
TGTGCCAGCAGCTTAAGGACTAACCCGAACTTCTACGAGCAGTACTTC
CASSLRTNPNFYEQYF
>TRBV10-2|TRBD1|TRBJ2-7|-
TGCGCCAGCAGCCGGGACAGGGGTGTAGAGCAGTACTTC
CASSRDRGVEQYF
>TRBV30|TRBD1|TRBJ1-6|few
TGTGCCTGGCGCTATCCGGGACAGGGACATTCACCCCTCCACTTT
CAWRYPGQGHSPLHF
>TRBV7-3|-|TRBJ2-6|few
TGTGCCAGCAGCTCGAGGGTCTCTGGGGCCAACGTCCTGACTTTC
CASSSRVSGANVLTF
>TRBV9|-|TRBJ1-1|-
TGTGCCAGCAGCGCGACAGGTCTCATGAACACTGAAGCTTTCTTT
CASSATGLMNTEAFF
>TRBV5-1|TRBD1|TRBJ2-5|-
TGCGCCAGCCGGGACAGGGAGGGAGAGACCCAGTACTTC
CASRDREGETQYF
>TRBV27|TRBD1|TRBJ1-2|-
TGTGCCAGCAGTCTTCGGACAGGGGGAACATATGGCTACACCTTC
CASSLRTGGTYGYTF
>TRBV5-1|-|TRBJ2-1|-
TGCGCCAGCAGCTTGGAGGGGGTCCGAAACAATGAGCAGTTCTTC
CASSLEGVRNNEQFF
>TRBV5-5|TRBD2|TRBJ2-5|medium-sized
TGTGTTAGCAGCTTGTGGGGGGTAGCGGGAGATCTCCAAGAGACCCAGTACTTC
CVSSLWGVAGDLQETQYF
>TRBV5-1|TRBD1|TRBJ2-1|-
TGCGCCAGCAGCTTTGGGGGACAGGGTAGCTACAATGAGCAGTTCTTC
CASSFGGQGSYNEQFF
>TRBV19|-|TRBJ1-2|-
TGTGCCAGCAATTGGGCTTATGGCTACACCTTC
CASNWAYGYTF
>TRBV15|TRBD2|TRBJ2-3|-
TGTGCCACCAGCAGAGAACTAACTAGCGGGGGGGCAGGAGATACGCAGTATTTT
CATSRELTSGGAGDTQYF
>TRBV2|TRBD2|TRBJ2-3|-
TGTGCCAGCAGTGGCACTAGCGATTCTAGCACAGATACGCAGTATTTT
CASSGTSDSSTDTQYF
>TRBV6-4|TRBD1|TRBJ2-1|-
TGTGCCAGCAGTGTGATAGGGGACAGCGAGCAGTTCTTC
CASSVIGDSEQFF
>TRBV21-1|-|TRBJ2-7|-
TGTGCCAGCAGCAGAGGCAGAGGCGAGCAGTACTTC
CASSRGRGEQYF
>TRBV5-1|-|TRBJ1-2|once
TGCGCCAGCAGCTCAACACAGGGATTCTATGGCTACACCTTC
CASSSTQGFYGYTF
>TRBV19|-|TRBJ1-6|-
TGTGCCAGTACCCCAGATTCGTGGAATTCACCCCTCCACTTT
CASTPDSWNSPLHF
>TRBV13|TRBD1|TRBJ2-3|once
TGTGCCAGCAGCTTAGAGGGGACAGGGAACGCAGATACGCAGTATTTT
CASSLEGTGNADTQYF
>TRBV7-2|TRBD1|TRBJ2-7|-
TGTGCCAGCAGCTTAGCGGGACAGGTTGACGAGCAGTACTTC
CASSLAGQVDEQYF
>TRBV4-1|-|TRBJ1-5|-
TGCGCCAGCAGCCAAGAATTTATAGGACAGATAAATCAGCCCCAGCATTTT
CASSQEFIGQINQPQHF
>TRBV29-1|-|TRBJ1-6|once
TGCAGCGTCGGAGAGGGGGGGGGTTCACCCCTCCACTTT
CSVGEGGGSPLHF
>TRBV7-2|TRBD2|TRBJ2-7|once
TGTGCCAGCAGCTCCCAGCGGGAGGGCGAGCAGTACTTC
CASSSQREGEQYF
>TRBV30|-|TRBJ1-2|-
TGTGCCTGGAGTGGCTCAGATGGCAATGGCTACACCTTC
CAWSGSDGNGYTF
>TRBV29-1|-|TRBJ1-2|-
TGCAGCGTTGATCCCTGGAGACAGGAGAACTATGGCTACACCTTC
CSVDPWRQENYGYTF
>TRBV5-1|-|TRBJ1-1|-
TGCGCCAGCAGTACAGGGCCGAACACTGAAGCTTTCTTT
CASSTGPNTEAFF